The sample holds one count of the clone carrying this T cell receptor (beta chain). Its specificity is unknown. The data originate from a study of cytomegalovirus exposure and HLA in healthy donors. Germline V gene sequence: CDR1 MNHEY, CDR2 SMNVEV (reference sequence). The V end lost 0 bases, the J end lost 0 bases, and 12 bases lay between the germline ends. This CDR3 has 17 amino acids. Here immunoSEQ multiplex PCR was the method, and the copy in TCRdb shows in-frame clones only, minus some. Of 100,000 to 150,000 clones listed, 89% are singletons. Study observations and caveats: Published work reported that the classifier diagnosed cytomegalovirus status with high specificity and sensitivity.

Material: PBMCs. The chain employs TRBV27 and TRBJ1-5, with D maybe TRBD1 (5 bases). This clonotype was obtained from a woman aged 18-35 years in good health and CMV-seronegative. The CDR3 region has the DNA TGTGCCAGCAGTTTATCTGCAGGGCGTGATAGCAATCAGCCCCAGCATTTT. Translation: CASSLSAGRDSNQPQHF.